What follows is one T cell receptor (beta chain) and its context. The data belong to a study of blood T cell repertoires in COVID-19. Across the study: Acute and convalescent COVID-19 specimens originated in the United States, Italy and Spain. T cells, B-cell-depleted T cells, or PBMCs supplied cDNA or gDNA.

Germline lookup yields CDR1 SGDLS and CDR2 YYNGEE. This CDR3 has 18 amino acids. V lost 0 bases and J lost 3; bases outside the gene matches: 10. Per the original data handling: Amplifying reference gene primers gave estimates of nucleated cell counts. The assay was immunoSEQ multiplex PCR, and TCRdb's table has in-frame clones only and misses some. Clone size and V and J calls were adopted from that table, with D and trimming inferred from the DNA. The table shows about 140,000 clones, with 80% to 90% occurring only once. Sequencing input: peripheral blood. The origin of this receptor is a woman aged 50 to 65 with acute or convalescent COVID-19. The V and J genes are TRBV9 and TRBJ2-2; 8 bases match TRBD2. CDR3 DNA sequence: TGTGCCAGCAGCGTAGCTGAGGTAGCGGGGTCGGACACCGGGGAGCTGTTTTTT. Amino acids: CASSVAEVAGSDTGELFF.